This T cell receptor (beta chain) appears in the sequencing data of a study of beta chain features in type 1 diabetes. This clone was counted only a few times. The antigen is not known. Expressed TCRB transcripts got sequenced, as all isolated RNA was reverse transcribed. Measured with immunoSEQ multiplex PCR; TCRdb has only the in-frame clones, and not every one. Of about 710,000 clones detected, over 13% appear once; the ten largest clones hold 0.03% to 0.04%. General study findings and limits: Among all four CD4+ subsets, Type 1 diabetes patients had TCRB CDR3s that were moderately but significantly shorter.

Per donor, one heparinised blood draw averaged about 116 mL. A sort by CD45RO/CCR7/CD25/CD127/CD95/CD27 yielded CD4+ naive, central memory, regulatory and stem cell-like memory cells. Germline CDR1 and CDR2: SGHNT and YYREEE (reference sequence). Unmatched junction bases numbered 7, after V lost 4 bases and J lost 3 bases. CDR3 length equals 15 residues. J is TRBJ2-5 and V is TRBV5-4, with 9 nucleotides matching TRBD1. The sequencing input was naive CD4+ T cells from blood. This clonotype was sampled from a man younger than 30 with type 1 diabetes. The CDR3 region has the DNA TGTGCCAGCAGCCGGGGACAGGGATGGGAAGAGACCCAGTACTTC. Encoded protein: CASSRGQGWEETQYF.